These 26 T cell receptor beta chains were sequenced from one sample in a study of molecular identifiers for immune sequencing clone quantification. TCRdb redid the calling of the PCR reads with MiXCR, one entry per CDR3 protein. This sample carries over 85,000 distinct CDR3 sequences, around 25% of them seen once, and the ten largest clones take approximately 0.78%. The sample was naive CD8+ T cells from blood, with Jurkat cell RNA spiked in. Subset: FACS-sorted CD8+CD4-CCR7+CD45RA+ naive T cells. Receptor source: a human donor in good health. Some libraries in this study had Jurkat cell RNA spiked in.

Turning to this clonotype: It may be a read error: a sequence one base away is much more abundant. V gene TRBV7-9 combines with J gene TRBJ2-7; D tentatively fits TRBD1 or TRBD2 (5 bases each). Germline V lookup: CDR1 SEHNR, CDR2 FQNEAQ (reference sequence). The CDR3 contains 15 residues. CDR3 DNA sequence: TGTGCCAGCAGCTCCCGGGACCAATCCTCCCACGAGCAGTACTTC. Its translation is CASSSRDQSSHEQYF.

This chain links TRBV19 with TRBJ2-7, with 9 bases lining up with TRBD1. The CDR3 covers 16 residues. Germline CDR1 is LNHDA and CDR2 is SQIVND (reference sequence). Losses at the gene ends were 2 bases for V and 5 bases for J; bases not matched to a gene: 10. CDR3 sequence (DNA): TGTGCCAGTAGTATAAGGCCTGGGGGACAGGGCGACGAGCAGTACTTC. Translating gives CASSIRPGGQGDEQYF.

This clonotype has only a few counts. This chain joins TRBV29-1 and TRBJ1-1, with D maybe TRBD1 (5 bases). From germline, CDR1 is SQVTM and CDR2 ANQGSEA. V lost 7 bases and J 1 base, leaving 25 bases between the germline ends. CDR3 length: 17 residues. CDR3 nucleotide sequence: TGCAGCGCCCCCCTAGACCATGCCGGGACGCCGAACACTGAAGCTTTCTTT. It is translated as CSAPLDHAGTPNTEAFF.

The sample holds a few counts of this clonotype. CDR3 protein: CASSQTGSSGSLLGEQYF. CDR3 DNA sequence: TGTGCCAGCAGCCAGACGGGGAGTAGCGGGAGCCTCCTGGGCGAGCAGTACTTC. The rearrangement links TRBV4-2 to TRBJ2-7; 9 nucleotides line up with TRBD2. The CDR3 length is 18 residues. CDR1 is LGHNA, CDR2 YNFKEQ, per germline. V shed 3 bases, J shed 6 bases, and the junction held 18 bases outside the gene matches.

Concerning this clonotype itself: Because the CDR3 is missing its conserved closing phenylalanine or tryptophan, this is likely a read error. The DNA is omitted, as the CDR3 cannot be located on it reliably, and the CDR3 follows TCRdb's listing. CDR3: CASSLSAGNTYNEQFL. The genes are TRBV27 and TRBJ2-1. Per germline, CDR1 MNHEY and CDR2 SMNVEV (reference sequence). The CDR3 has 16 residues if both end residues are counted.

The sample holds a few counts of this clonotype. The CDR3 DNA sequence: TGCGCCAGCAGCCAAGATTGGGGGAGCAGGGCCGCTTTCTTT. Translating it yields CASSQDWGSRAAFF. The rearrangement joins TRBV4-3 to TRBJ1-1; D is possibly TRBD1 (5 bases). The germline V and J ends were trimmed by 0 bases and 11 bases, with 16 bases remaining between them. Germline CDR1 LGHNA, CDR2 YSLEER. This CDR3 is built from 14 residues.

This clonotype was observed a handful of times. CDR3 amino acids: CASSLGQGWNEQYF. CDR3 nucleotides: TGTGCCAGCAGTTTGGGACAGGGTTGGAACGAGCAGTACTTC. V gene TRBV27 combines with J gene TRBJ2-7; 9 bases match TRBD1. V lost 3 bases and J lost 5; bases outside the gene matches: 5. The germline V gene has CDR1 MNHEY and CDR2 SMNVEV (reference sequence). The CDR3 contains 14 residues.

This clonotype was found a few times. The rearrangement links TRBV20-1 to TRBJ2-7, with 8 bases lining up with TRBD1. CDR3 size: 11 residues. CDR1 and CDR2 (germline): DFQATT, SNEGSKA (reference sequence). Here the CDR3 reads CGGQGSYEQYF. CDR3 in DNA: TGCGGAGGACAGGGTAGCTACGAGCAGTACTTC.

This clonotype was observed a handful of times. The chain employs TRBV19 and TRBJ2-7, with D hard to call. The V end lost 3 bases, the J end lost 3 bases, and 12 bases lay between the germline ends. The CDR3 runs 14 residues. Germline V lookup: CDR1 LNHDA, CDR2 SQIVND (reference sequence). CDR3 coding DNA: TGTGCCAGTAGTATGACCCGGAGCGACTACGAGCAGTACTTC. The encoded protein is CASSMTRSDYEQYF.

This clonotype was detected many times. The rearrangement links TRBV30 to TRBJ1-1; 7 nucleotides line up with TRBD1. The CDR3 spans 12 residues. Trimming cost V 2 bases and J 8 bases; bases outside gene matches: 5. The germline V gene has CDR1 GTSNPN and CDR2 SVGIG (reference sequence). DNA of the CDR3: TGTGCCTGGAGTCCCATGGGACAGGAAGCTTTCTTT. It is translated as CAWSPMGQEAFF.

The chain couples TRBV28 to TRBJ1-4; D remains unclear. V lost 5 bases, J lost 9 bases, and 13 bases lay in between. The CDR3 loop spans 13 amino acids. CDR1 and CDR2 from the germline V gene are MDHEN and SYDVKM. The CDR3 protein is CASSGRAAKKLFF. CDR3 sequence (DNA): TGTGCCAGCAGTGGTAGGGCTGCCAAAAAACTGTTTTTT.

This clonotype was seen ten or more times. The chain couples TRBV7-6 to TRBJ2-7; D unresolved. The germline V gene encodes CDR1 SGHVS and CDR2 FNYEAQ. CDR3 length: 14 amino acids. The germline V and J ends were trimmed by 1 base and 5 bases, with 12 bases remaining between them. The CDR3 is CASSLGDGRDEQYF. The DNA for the CDR3 is TGTGCCAGCAGCTTAGGAGACGGCCGCGACGAGCAGTACTTC. Drawing the rest from reference TRBV7-6 and TRBJ2-7, the complete variable domain is GAGVSQSPRYKVTKRGQDVALRCDPISGHVSLYWYRQALGQGPEFLTYFNYEAQQDKSGLPNDRFSAERPEGSISTLTIQRTEQRDSAMYRCASSLGDGRDEQYFGPGTRLTVT.

The rearrangement uses TRBV7-8 and TRBJ2-1; no clear D. Trimming cost V 0 bases and J 14 bases, with 14 bases left between them. The CDR3 loop spans 13 amino acids. Germline V gene lookup returns CDR1 SGHVS and CDR2 FQNEAQ. This chain's CDR3 is CASSLAFPDGKFF. The CDR3 nucleotides are TGTGCCAGCAGCTTAGCGTTTCCGGACGGCAAGTTCTTC.

This clonotype was seen only once. The junction does not match germline at one end; this may be a read error. This sequence joins TRBV6-2 or TRBV6-3 and TRBJ1-5, with D possibly matching TRBD1 (5 bases). The length of the CDR3 is 14 residues. CDR1 is MNHEY and CDR2 is SVGEGT in the germline V gene. CDR3 loop: CARRRPGAAQPPHF. The CDR3 DNA follows: TGTGCCCGCCGCCGGCCCGGGGCCGCTCAGCCCCCGCATTTT.

This clonotype has more than one count but fewer than ten. The chain uses TRBV2 and TRBJ2-1; no reliable D call. Germline lookup yields CDR1 SNHLY and CDR2 FYNNEI. V lost 4 bases, J lost 7 bases, and 2 bases lay in between. The CDR3 contains 10 residues. The CDR3 DNA is TGTGCCAGCAGTGCTAATGAGCAGTTCTTC. This encodes CASSANEQFF.

This clonotype was seen a few times. This clone may be a read error of a much larger clone one base away. The chain is built from TRBV29-1 and TRBJ2-2, with no clear D. Germline V gives CDR1 SQVTM, CDR2 ANQGSEA. V was trimmed by 4 bases and J by 0 bases, leaving 12 bases between them. The length of the CDR3 is 15 residues. The CDR3 protein is CSVGSALANTGELFF. CDR3 nucleotides: TGCAGCGTTGGATCGGCACTCGCGAACACCGGGGAGCTGTTTTTT.

The sample holds many counts of this clonotype. The rearrangement links TRBV6-5 to TRBJ2-4; D is unresolved. The length of the CDR3 is 14 residues. V lost 0 bases and J lost 6, with 9 bases in between. The V gene's germline CDR1 is MNHEY and CDR2 SVGAGI. Here the CDR3 reads CASSYSDGLNIQYF. Written as DNA, the CDR3 is TGTGCCAGCAGTTACTCAGACGGGTTAAACATTCAGTACTTC.

This clonotype was detected many times. This rearrangement joins TRBV7-9 to TRBJ2-2, with 11 nucleotides matching TRBD2. CDR1 is SEHNR and CDR2 is FQNEAQ in the germline V gene (reference sequence). Losses at the gene ends were 10 bases for V and 0 bases for J; bases not matched to a gene: 10. This CDR3 is built from 17 residues. The CDR3 bases are TGTGCCAACGGGGGACTAGCGGACAACGCGAACACCGGGGAGCTGTTTTTT. Translating gives CANGGLADNANTGELFF.

Ten or more counts support this clonotype. This chain uses TRBV5-6 with TRBJ1-1; perhaps TRBD1 as D (6 bases). With 4 bases removed from V and 5 bases from J, the gap between germline ends came to 12 bases. The CDR3 length is 13 residues. Looked up from germline, CDR1 is SGHDT and CDR2 is YYEEEE. The CDR3 nucleotides read TGTGCCAGCAGCCCGCCAGGGGAGACTGAAGCTTTCTTT. Translated, it gives CASSPPGETEAFF. The entire variable domain, with the rest obtained from reference TRBV5-6 and TRBJ1-1, is as follows: DAGVTQSPTHLIKTRGQQVTLRCSPKSGHDTVSWYQQALGQGPQFIFQYYEEEERQRGNFPDRFSGHQFPNYSSELNVNALLLGDSALYLCASSPPGETEAFFGQGTRLTVV.

Note on this clonotype: A much larger clone differs by one base, so this may be a read error. Here the CDR3 DNA reads TGCGCCAGCAGCCAAGGAACGGTACAGGGGAGCTCCTACAATGAGCGGTTCTTC. Its protein product is CASSQGTVQGSSYNERFF. V gene TRBV4-3 combines with J gene TRBJ2-1, with 7 nucleotides matching TRBD1. The CDR3 is made up of 18 amino acids. Germline lookup yields CDR1 LGHNA and CDR2 YSLEER.

There are a few counts of this clonotype. This chain connects TRBV10-2 to TRBJ2-7, with D unclear. Deletions cut 3 bases from V and 6 bases from J, with 6 bases between. CDR1 and CDR2 from the germline V gene are WSHSY and SAAADI. The CDR3 loop spans 11 amino acids. The CDR3 DNA sequence: TGCGCCAGCAGTGATTCGGGCGAGCAGTACTTC. This translates into CASSDSGEQYF.

The V and J genes are TRBV19 and TRBJ2-3; the D is unclear. Germline V gene sequence: CDR1 LNHDA, CDR2 SQIVND (reference sequence). Trimming shortened V by 3 bases and J by 0 bases, and 1 base separated the two germline ends. The CDR3 spans 12 residues. In DNA, the CDR3 is TGTGCCAGTAGTATGAGCACAGATACGCAGTATTTT. This encodes CASSMSTDTQYF. Based on the CDR3 plus reference TRBV19 and TRBJ2-3, the full variable domain is DGGITQSPKYLFRKEGQNVTLSCEQNLNHDAMYWYRQDPGQGLRLIYYSQIVNDFQKGDIAEGYSVSREKKESFPLTVTSAQKNPTAFYLCASSMSTDTQYFGPGTRLTVL.

In the case of this clonotype: This could be a read error, since a much larger clone is one nucleotide away. This chain connects TRBV5-1 to TRBJ2-5; D is perhaps TRBD1 or TRBD2 (5 bases each). Trimming left V 4 bases short and J 0 bases short, with 16 bases between. The germline CDR1 and CDR2 sequences are SGHRS and YFSETQ. The CDR3 loop spans 16 amino acids. The CDR3 loop reads CASSPPGRSDQETQYF. The CDR3 DNA sequence: TGCGCCAGCAGCCCCCCGGGACGTTCGGACCAAGAGACCCAGTACTTC.

This clonotype was counted ten times or more. The chain recombines TRBV27 with TRBJ2-7; D might be TRBD1 (5 bases). The CDR3 sequence is 14 residues long. V lost 3 bases to trimming and J lost 5 bases, with 14 bases between them. Germline V gene sequence: CDR1 MNHEY, CDR2 SMNVEV (reference sequence). CDR3 residues: CASSFPGSQNEQYF. The DNA for the CDR3 is TGTGCCAGCAGTTTTCCAGGGTCCCAAAACGAGCAGTACTTC.

This sequence joins TRBV29-1 and TRBJ2-1, with 10 nucleotides matching TRBD1. V lost 4 bases and J lost 7; bases outside the gene matches: 7. The germline V gene encodes CDR1 SQVTM and CDR2 ANQGSEA. This CDR3 region has 14 residues. This CDR3 reads CSVAGDRGLNEQFF. The CDR3 DNA sequence: TGCAGCGTTGCGGGGGACAGGGGTCTGAATGAGCAGTTCTTC.

This clonotype was detected only once. The chain joins TRBV28 to TRBJ2-1; D might be TRBD2 (6 bases). V gave up 3 bases and J gave up 4 bases, with 13 bases separating them. Germline V gene sequence: CDR1 MDHEN, CDR2 SYDVKM. The CDR3 covers 15 residues. Written as DNA, the CDR3 is TGTGCCAGCAGTTTGAGAACTAGCCTTTACAATGAGCAGTTCTTC. Translation gives CASSLRTSLYNEQFF.